This is a list of T cell receptor beta chains from one sample in a study of control samples from healthy donors and cancer patients. The data were produced by immunoSEQ multiplex PCR, yet TCRdb's version contains in-frame clones alone and is incomplete. In the table there are approximately 180,000 clones, approximately 94% of which are singletons. The specimen was blood. The receptors derive from a woman aged 18 to 35 in good health. Each CDR3 is given without its conserved first and last residue.

v_gene: TRBV7-9
j_gene: TRBJ2-5
CDR3aa: ASSLAGANQETQY

v_gene: TRBV19
j_gene: TRBJ1-1
CDR3aa: ASSMGVGAEAF

v_gene: TRBV19
j_gene: TRBJ2-1
CDR3aa: ASSMGGGYNEQF

v_gene: TRBV7-2
j_gene: TRBJ1-1
CDR3aa: ASSFHMNTEAF

v_gene: TRBV7-9
j_gene: TRBJ1-2
CDR3aa: ASSSRQSPLYGYT

v_gene: TRBV28
j_gene: TRBJ2-7
CDR3aa: ASSLASAGDLSYEQY

v_gene: TRBV5-1
j_gene: TRBJ2-5
CDR3aa: ASSFDRARETQY

v_gene: TRBV28
j_gene: TRBJ1-2
CDR3aa: ASSPRYRVTHGYT

v_gene: TRBV5-6
j_gene: TRBJ1-4
CDR3aa: ASSLGTAGEKLF

v_gene: TRBV2
j_gene: TRBJ1-2
CDR3aa: ASSSSKPPNIGYT

v_gene: TRBV23-1
j_gene: TRBJ1-5
CDR3aa: ASSQSIQGEWTQPQH

v_gene: TRBV2
j_gene: TRBJ1-2
CDR3aa: ASTTGWEKSGYT

v_gene: TRBV29-1
j_gene: TRBJ1-1
CDR3aa: SALGTREDSTEAF

v_gene: TRBV19
j_gene: TRBJ2-7
CDR3aa: ASSTSGSTEQY

v_gene: TRBV12-3/TRBV12-4
j_gene: TRBJ1-2
CDR3aa: ASSLVSDGYT

v_gene: TRBV11-3
j_gene: TRBJ1-1
CDR3aa: ASSQRRNTEAF

v_gene: TRBV7-2
j_gene: TRBJ2-3
CDR3aa: ASSSLDSTDTQY

v_gene: TRBV3-1/TRBV3-2
j_gene: TRBJ1-5
CDR3aa: ASSQSRQGQNQPQH

v_gene: TRBV10-1
j_gene: TRBJ2-4
CDR3aa: ASSESNTGGQNIQY

v_gene: TRBV11-2
j_gene: TRBJ2-7
CDR3aa: ASNRDRGYEQY

v_gene: TRBV13
j_gene: TRBJ2-7
CDR3aa: ASSLGQGPYEQY

v_gene: TRBV6-2/TRBV6-3
j_gene: TRBJ1-6
CDR3aa: ASSPLGGRNSPLH

v_gene: TRBV11-3
j_gene: TRBJ2-2
CDR3aa: ASSLQGRELF

v_gene: TRBV21-1
j_gene: TRBJ2-3
CDR3aa: ASSKDRGGAQLPCPGSDTQY

v_gene: TRBV5-4
j_gene: TRBJ1-1
CDR3aa: ASSLHMNTEAF

v_gene: TRBV3-1/TRBV3-2
j_gene: TRBJ2-3
CDR3aa: ASSQDGSGRGPDTQY

v_gene: TRBV11-2
j_gene: TRBJ2-1
CDR3aa: ASRISLTTGEQF

v_gene: TRBV10-3
j_gene: TRBJ2-1
CDR3aa: AISESRGTSGSGEQF

v_gene: TRBV5-8
j_gene: TRBJ2-1
CDR3aa: ASSLGGSTVDEQF

v_gene: TRBV10-3
j_gene: TRBJ1-2
CDR3aa: AISEIQGDGYT

v_gene: TRBV3-1/TRBV3-2
j_gene: TRBJ2-5
CDR3aa: ASSRTDETQY

v_gene: TRBV7-9
j_gene: TRBJ1-2
CDR3aa: ASSFKGAGYT

v_gene: TRBV6-5
j_gene: TRBJ2-5
CDR3aa: ASTLGETQY

v_gene: TRBV4-3
j_gene: TRBJ1-4
CDR3aa: ASSPTSNSGTGANEKLF

v_gene: TRBV13
j_gene: TRBJ1-2
CDR3aa: ASSSYFRGYGYT

v_gene: TRBV10-3
j_gene: TRBJ2-7
CDR3aa: AIMVGTDSYEQY

v_gene: TRBV5-3
j_gene: TRBJ1-1
CDR3aa: ARRRGRTSYWGTEAF

v_gene: TRBV5-6
j_gene: TRBJ1-5
CDR3aa: ASSLWAGGSQPQH

v_gene: TRBV6-5
j_gene: TRBJ1-5
CDR3aa: ATQKQTGGFQPQH

v_gene: TRBV10-1
j_gene: TRBJ2-7
CDR3aa: ASSESLSSYEQY

v_gene: TRBV6-5
j_gene: TRBJ1-2
CDR3aa: ASSYGQAAGYT